The subject of this entry is one T cell receptor (beta chain). Its matching antigen is unknown. The CDR3 is made up of 14 amino acids. Germline V CDR1 and CDR2: MGHRA, YSYEKL. V was shortened by 3 bases and J by 11 bases, with 18 bases between the two germline ends. This specimen belongs to a study of OX40 agonist ivuxolimab in advanced cancers. Generated by immunoSEQ multiplex PCR, the TCRdb table keeps only in-frame clones and is missing some. The table includes tens of thousands of clones, roughly nine tenths detected once. Study results and limitations: In CD8+ T cells, expanded clones were on average more numerous than in CD4+. By week 6 at 0.1 to 3.0 mg/kg, blood CD4+ and CD8+ T cells had expanded clonally.

Sequences were derived from CD4+ or CD8+ T cells sorted from blood, sampled in a trial of the OX40 agonist ivuxolimab. V usage is TRBV4-1 and J usage is TRBJ2-3; D unresolved. The source is an adult with an advanced solid tumor such as melanoma, head and neck, liver or kidney cancer. The CDR3 DNA is TGCGCCAGCAGCCACCCCGGCTCTATCGTTATGCAGTATTTT. It yields the protein CASSHPGSIVMQYF.